This T cell receptor beta chain stems from a study of T cell responses to AZD1222 COVID-19 vaccine. The CDR3 totals 14 residues. The V and J ends lost 5 bases and 8 bases respectively, with 17 bases between them. Germline values: CDR1 LGHDT, CDR2 YNNKEL (reference sequence). Libraries were prepared by immunoSEQ multiplex PCR; TCRdb keeps only in-frame clonotypes and omits some of them. The sample includes some 180,000 clones, roughly 89% of them seen just once. The TCR sequence derives from an adult in good health. The gene calls are TRBV3-1 (or the pseudogene TRBV3-2) and TRBJ2-3, with a weak D call TRBD1 (5 bases). The specimen was peripheral blood, collected on day 0 of AZD1222 vaccination. The CDR3 region is CASSTNQGVGTQYF. CDR3 nucleotides: TGTGCCAGCAGCACGAATCAGGGTGTGGGTACGCAGTATTTT.